These 2 T cell receptor beta chains came from one sample sequenced in a study of T cell responses to AZD1222 COVID-19 vaccine. Libraries were prepared by immunoSEQ multiplex PCR; TCRdb keeps only in-frame clonotypes and omits some of them. The repertoire holds 85,000 to 90,000 clones, 85% to 90% seen once, with less than 5% in the top ten. The sample was peripheral blood, taken 28 days after the second AZD1222 dose. The receptors were gathered from an adult who received the AZD1222 COVID-19 vaccine.

This chain connects TRBV5-1 to TRBJ1-1; the D gene is possibly TRBD1 (5 bases). V was clipped by 0 bases and J by 7 bases, with 10 bases between them. Germline CDR1 is SGHRS and CDR2 is YFSETQ. There are 13 residues in the CDR3. CDR3 sequence (DNA): TGCGCCAGCAGCTTGGGTTGGGGGGATGAAGCTTTCTTT. Translated: CASSLGWGDEAFF.

The V gene is TRBV20-1, the J gene TRBJ2-7; possibly TRBD1 for D (5 bases). The length of the CDR3 is 12 residues. Trimming removed 3 bases at V and 4 bases at J, with 10 bases between. CDR1 DFQATT and CDR2 SNEGSKA come from the germline V gene (reference sequence). CDR3 amino acids: CSASSDKYEQYF. The CDR3 coding sequence is TGCAGTGCTAGTTCGGACAAATACGAGCAGTACTTC.